These 10 T cell receptor beta chains share one sample of origin, sequenced in a study of T cell repertoires in cytomegalovirus infection. TCRdb re-analysed the reads in MiXCR, keeping a single row per CDR3 protein. The sample records about 490,000 distinct CDR3 sequences, about 15% being singletons. Material for sequencing was CD8+ T cells from PBMCs. These receptors originate from a human donor in good health (CMV status not recorded). Some clones in this sample may be carry-over from other donors' samples.

This CDR3 reads CSARDEGGGQPQHF. CDR3 in DNA: TGCAGTGCTAGAGATGAAGGGGGTGGACAGCCCCAGCATTTT. The V call is TRBV20-1, the J call TRBJ1-5; tentatively, D is TRBD1 (6 bases). The CDR3 is 14 residues long. The germline V gene encodes CDR1 DFQATT and CDR2 SNEGSKA (reference sequence). V was cut by 0 bases and J by 7 bases, with 13 bases left in between.

The CDR3 sequence is CASSQGRRERYTDTQYF. The CDR3 DNA reads as TGTGCCAGCAGCCAAGGTCGGCGGGAGCGGTACACAGATACGCAGTATTTT. This chain connects TRBV3-1 to TRBJ2-3; 7 bases map to TRBD2. CDR3 length: 17 amino acids. The germline CDR1 and CDR2 sequences are LGHDT and YNNKEL (reference sequence). J gave up 2 bases and V 1 base, and 9 bases lay outside the gene matches.

The count of this clonotype is one. The chain joins TRBV15 to TRBJ2-5; unclear D gene. Trimming shortened V by 5 bases and J by 2 bases, and 15 bases separated the two germline ends. The CDR3 consists of 15 residues. The V gene's germline CDR1 is LNHNV and CDR2 YYDKDF (reference sequence). CDR3: CATSEGWGTQETQYF. CDR3 sequence (DNA): TGTGCCACCAGCGAAGGTTGGGGTACTCAAGAGACCCAGTACTTC.

This clonotype was seen many times. The J gene is TRBJ2-5, the V gene TRBV27; a possible D gene is TRBD1 (6 bases). The ends were cut back, 4 bases at V and 4 bases at J, with 13 bases in the middle. Germline V gene sequence: CDR1 MNHEY, CDR2 SMNVEV (reference sequence). This CDR3 comprises 14 residues. The CDR3: CASSSYRDVETQYF. The CDR3 DNA follows: TGTGCCAGCAGTTCTTACAGGGACGTAGAGACCCAGTACTTC.

This clonotype was picked up a small number of times. The gene calls are TRBV9 and TRBJ2-5, with 8 bases aligning to TRBD1. CDR3 size: 13 residues. CDR1 is SGDLS and CDR2 is YYNGEE in the germline V gene. V was clipped by 3 bases and J by 3 bases; unmatched bases: 1. The DNA for the CDR3 is TGTGCCAGCAGCGGGGGACAGGAAGAGACCCAGTACTTC. Translation: CASSGGQEETQYF.

This clonotype has ten or more counts. No DNA is shown, since the ends of the CDR3 on it are uncertain; the CDR3 is the one TCRdb lists. The genes are TRBV28 and TRBJ2-1; TRBD1, the D gene given by the table, was not confirmed from the DNA. The CDR3 region is 16 residues in length, termini included. Germline V gene lookup returns CDR1 MDHEN and CDR2 SYDVKM. CDR3 loop: CASSSSNGQIFDEQFF.

This clonotype has ten or more counts. The gene calls are TRBV15 and TRBJ1-5, with 7 bases lining up with TRBD1. Germline V CDR1 and CDR2: LNHNV, YYDKDF (reference sequence). The CDR3 covers 14 residues. J lost 4 bases, V lost 5 bases, and 5 bases had no gene match. This CDR3 reads CATSRGTDNQPQHF. CDR3 DNA sequence: TGTGCCACCAGCCGGGGGACAGATAATCAGCCCCAGCATTTT.

This clonotype was observed a handful of times. The chain has TRBV9 and TRBJ2-1; no clear D gene. The CDR3 has 14 amino acids. The germline gives CDR1 SGDLS, CDR2 YYNGEE. The V and J ends lost 0 bases and 0 bases respectively, with 4 bases between them. This CDR3 is CASSVASSYNEQFF. The CDR3 nucleotides read TGTGCCAGCAGCGTAGCTAGCTCCTACAATGAGCAGTTCTTC.

This clonotype was seen at least ten times. This chain links TRBV6-5 with TRBJ1-6; D unresolved. The CDR3 is made up of 12 amino acids. The ends were cut back, 0 bases at V and 9 bases at J, with 3 bases in the middle. Germline-derived CDR1 and CDR2 are MNHEY and SVGAGI. CDR3 DNA: TGTGCCAGCAGTTACTCGGGTTCACCCCTCCACTTT. Encoded protein: CASSYSGSPLHF.

To note about this clonotype: The junction does not match germline at one end; this may be a read error. This chain links TRBV7-6 with TRBJ2-5; 8 bases match TRBD1. CDR1 is SGHVS and CDR2 is FNYEAQ in the germline V gene. The CDR3 sequence is 15 residues long. This chain's CDR3 is CASSLSYRGEETQYF. The CDR3 DNA reads as TGTGCTAGCAGCTTAAGTTACAGGGGGGAGGAGACCCAGTACTTC.